This entry features one TCR beta chain sequence. As processed by the authors: Amplification of reference gene primers was used by the study to estimate nucleated cell counts. The assay was immunoSEQ multiplex PCR, and TCRdb's table has in-frame clones only and misses some. D and trimming were read from the DNA, whereas the V and J calls and clone size are those reported in that table. The repertoire holds approximately 140,000 clones, with roughly 80% as singletons. This sample is drawn from a study of blood T cell repertoires in COVID-19. As for the study in general: T cells, B-cell-depleted T cells, or PBMCs provided the cDNA or gDNA that served as material.

The receptor was derived from a woman aged 80 or older in a cohort sampled during active or convalescent COVID-19. Input material: peripheral blood.

In DNA form, the CDR3 reads TGCGCCAGCAGAAGACAGGGTGGGCTGAACACTGAAGCTTTCTTT. Amino acids: CASRRQGGLNTEAFF. The chain uses TRBV4-3 and TRBJ1-1; 7 bases align to TRBD1. There are 15 residues in the CDR3. The V gene's germline CDR1 is LGHNA and CDR2 YSLEER. V shed 6 bases, J shed 0 bases, and the junction held 7 bases outside the gene matches.